The 8 T cell receptor beta chains presented below share a single source sample, sequenced in a study of blood T cell repertoires in COVID-19 (dated by TCRdb to 2019 to 2021). Preparation of the library involved the immunoSEQ multiplex PCR assay. Imported from immuneACCESS, the table was reduced by TCRdb to in-frame sequences with V and J called. These copies leave out some clones; in studies compared against another copy, an unresolved V gene accounts for under half, and the cause of the remainder is not known. For this sample there are under 200,000 clones; more than 65% appear just once. The top ten hold approximately 9.9% of the sample. Sequenced sample: PBMCs or T cells enriched from blood (not recorded which). The receptors stem from a man aged 45-65 years who had recovered from COVID-19.

This chain joins TRBV9 and TRBJ1-6; TRBD1 is a possible D gene (5 bases). V lost 1 base and J lost 10, with 9 bases in between. In germline, CDR1 is SGDLS, CDR2 YYNGEE. The CDR3 covers 13 residues. The CDR3 nucleotides are TGTGCCAGCAGCGTACAGGGAAACTCACCCCTCCACTTT. Its translation is CASSVQGNSPLHF.

This rearrangement joins TRBV28 to TRBJ2-1, with 9 bases identical to TRBD2. The CDR3 has 15 residues. The V gene end was trimmed by 4 bases and the J gene end by 10 bases; junction bases not matched to a gene: 11. The germline gives CDR1 MDHEN, CDR2 SYDVKM. The CDR3 here is CASSYSGSSVVEQFF. In nucleotides, the CDR3 is TGTGCCAGCAGTTATAGCGGGAGCAGCGTAGTCGAGCAGTTCTTC. The whole variable domain, filled in from reference TRBV28 and TRBJ2-1, reads DVKVTQSSRYLVKRTGEKVFLECVQDMDHENMFWYRQDPGLGLRLIYFSYDVKMKEKGDIPEGYSVSREKKERFSLILESASTNQTSMYLCASSYSGSSVVEQFFGPGTRLTVL.

The rearrangement joins TRBV2 to TRBJ1-3, with D unresolved. Germline CDR1 and CDR2: SNHLY and FYNNEI. This CDR3 has 15 amino acids. With 8 bases removed from V and 0 bases from J, the gap between germline ends came to 14 bases. CDR3 protein: CASSSSLNSGNTIYF. The CDR3 bases are TGTGCCAGCTCCTCGAGCTTGAACTCTGGAAACACCATATATTTT.

V and J are TRBV19 and TRBJ2-1; D is unresolved. Germline CDR1 LNHDA, CDR2 SQIVND (reference sequence). The CDR3 sequence is 12 residues long. V shed 1 base and J shed 5 bases, with 3 bases lying between them. CDR3 protein: CASSIVNNEQFF. The DNA for the CDR3 is TGTGCCAGTAGTATAGTAAACAATGAGCAGTTCTTC.

J is TRBJ1-1 and V is TRBV24-1; D gene ambiguous. Germline-derived CDR1 and CDR2 are KGHDR and SFDVKD. The germline V and J ends were trimmed by 6 bases and 3 bases, with 10 bases remaining between them. The CDR3 is made up of 13 amino acids. The DNA of the CDR3 is TGTGCCACCAGTCAACCGGGTCACACTGAAGCTTTCTTT. Amino acids: CATSQPGHTEAFF.

The chain employs TRBV29-1 and TRBJ1-1; 8 nucleotides align to TRBD1. J lost 1 base, V lost 4 bases, and 8 bases had no gene match. CDR1 and CDR2 (germline): SQVTM, ANQGSEA. There are 15 residues in the CDR3. The CDR3 reads CSVGGTGTGNTEAFF. CDR3 in DNA: TGCAGCGTTGGGGGAACCGGGACAGGGAACACTGAAGCTTTCTTT.

This chain joins TRBV15 and TRBJ2-2, with 8 nucleotides matching TRBD2. Germline values: CDR1 LNHNV, CDR2 YYDKDF (reference sequence). The CDR3 has 17 amino acids. V lost 5 bases and J lost 1; bases outside the gene matches: 9. For the CDR3, the DNA is TGTGCCACCAGCGGATTTCGCGGGGGGCTGAACACCGGGGAGCTGTTTTTT. Translating gives CATSGFRGGLNTGELFF.

The V call is TRBV6-5, the J call TRBJ2-7; the D gene is possibly TRBD1 (6 bases). CDR1 MNHEY and CDR2 SVGAGI come from the germline V gene. This CDR3 region has 14 residues. The V and J ends lost 6 bases and 6 bases respectively, with 18 bases between them. The CDR3 nucleotides are TGTGCCAGCAGGTATACAGGGAAGGACAGCGAGCAGTACTTC. Its translation is CASRYTGKDSEQYF.